The 5 T cell receptor beta chains below all came from one sample that was sequenced in a study of CD8 T cells in ankylosing spondylitis. TCRdb re-called the 5' RACE reads with MiXCR, one entry per CDR3 protein. The profile covers some 300,000 distinct CDR3 sequences, with around 20% appearing a single time and about 3.5% taken by the ten largest. The sequencing input was blood, either unsorted or a sorted T cell fraction (not recorded which). These receptors originate from a female donor with ankylosing spondylitis or in good health (not recorded which).

The rearrangement links TRBV5-6 to TRBJ2-6, with 8 bases matching TRBD2. CDR1 and CDR2 (germline): SGHDT, YYEEEE. V lost 0 bases to trimming and J lost 4 bases; unmatched junction nucleotides: 6. The CDR3 consists of 17 residues. CDR3 region: CASSLVAGLLGANVLTF. The CDR3 coding sequence is TGTGCCAGCAGCTTGGTAGCGGGGTTACTGGGGGCCAACGTCCTGACTTTC.

This chain joins TRBV9 and TRBJ2-1; 7 bases match TRBD2. Trimming removed 0 bases from V and 4 bases from J; junction bases left unmatched: 10. Looked up from germline, CDR1 is SGDLS and CDR2 is YYNGEE. CDR3 length equals 17 residues. The CDR3 coding sequence is TGTGCCAGCAGCGTAGCTACGGGGGGACGGAGGTACAATGAGCAGTTCTTC. This translates into CASSVATGGRRYNEQFF.

This clonotype was picked up many times. The V and J genes are TRBV7-6 and TRBJ1-2, with a weak D call TRBD1 (5 bases). Trimming removed 1 base from V and 4 bases from J, with 7 bases in between. The CDR3 sequence is 13 residues long. CDR1 and CDR2 from the germline V gene are SGHVS and FNYEAQ. As DNA, the CDR3 is TGTGCCAGCAGCTTAGGCGACAGCTATGGCTACACCTTC. It codes for CASSLGDSYGYTF.

The chain combines TRBV7-2 with TRBJ1-5; D not certain. The V end lost 5 bases, the J end lost 7 bases, and 9 bases lay between the germline ends. This CDR3 contains 12 residues. Germline V lookup: CDR1 SGHTA, CDR2 FQGNSA. In DNA form, the CDR3 reads TGTGCCAGCAGCCGAGACGGGCAGCCCCAGCATTTT. This translates into CASSRDGQPQHF.

This sequence joins TRBV29-1 and TRBJ2-7, with 12 positions matching TRBD2. Germline CDR1 reads SQVTM; CDR2 reads ANQGSEA. The J segment lost 6 bases and the V segment lost 5 bases, leaving 8 bases of the junction unmatched. The length of the CDR3 is 14 residues. The CDR3 DNA follows: TGCAGCGTTCGAGGACTAGCGGGACAATCCGAGCAGTACTTC. As protein: CSVRGLAGQSEQYF.